The present T cell receptor (beta chain) was sequenced within a study of OX40 agonist ivuxolimab in advanced cancers. Study-wide background: Three patients had partial responses: one hepatocellular carcinoma, two cutaneous melanoma. Findings of the study overall: The 0.1-3.0 mg/kg partial responders had among the lowest clonal expansion. At 0.1 to 3.0 mg/kg and by week 6, clonal expansion occurred in CD4+ and CD8+ blood T cells.

Assay: immunoSEQ multiplex PCR; the TCRdb copy retains only in-frame clones and omits some. In the table there are about 89,000 clones, roughly 91% of which are singletons. On this clone: Its cognate antigen is unknown.

Germline CDR1 and CDR2: MNHEY and SVGAGI. The CDR3 has 14 amino acids. Trimming stripped 2 bases from V and 4 bases from J, with 11 bases between. The chain joins TRBV6-5 to TRBJ1-1, with D perhaps TRBD1 (5 bases). Sequencing was performed on CD4+ or CD8+ T cells sorted from blood, taken in a trial of the OX40 agonist ivuxolimab. The clonotype comes from an adult with an advanced solid tumor such as melanoma, head and neck, liver or kidney cancer. CDR3 residues: CASSYRGGLTEAFF. Here the CDR3 DNA reads TGTGCCAGCAGTTACCGGGGGGGACTCACTGAAGCTTTCTTT.